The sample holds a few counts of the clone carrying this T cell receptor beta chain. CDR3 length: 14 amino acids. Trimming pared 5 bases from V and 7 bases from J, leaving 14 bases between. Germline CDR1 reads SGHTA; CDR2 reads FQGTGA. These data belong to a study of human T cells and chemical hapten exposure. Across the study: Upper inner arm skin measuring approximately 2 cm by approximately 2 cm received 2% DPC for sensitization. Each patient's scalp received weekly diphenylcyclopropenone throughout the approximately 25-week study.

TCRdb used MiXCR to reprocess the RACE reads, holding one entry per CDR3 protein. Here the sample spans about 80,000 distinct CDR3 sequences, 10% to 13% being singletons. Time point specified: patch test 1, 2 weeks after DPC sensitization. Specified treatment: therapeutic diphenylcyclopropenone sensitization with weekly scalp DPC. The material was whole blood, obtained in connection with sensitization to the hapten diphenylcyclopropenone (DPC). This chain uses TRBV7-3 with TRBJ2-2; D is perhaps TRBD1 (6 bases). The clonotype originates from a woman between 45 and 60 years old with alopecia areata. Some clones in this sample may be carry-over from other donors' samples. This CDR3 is CASSPGVLSGELFF. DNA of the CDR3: TGTGCCAGCAGCCCAGGGGTTTTGAGCGGGGAGCTGTTTTTT.